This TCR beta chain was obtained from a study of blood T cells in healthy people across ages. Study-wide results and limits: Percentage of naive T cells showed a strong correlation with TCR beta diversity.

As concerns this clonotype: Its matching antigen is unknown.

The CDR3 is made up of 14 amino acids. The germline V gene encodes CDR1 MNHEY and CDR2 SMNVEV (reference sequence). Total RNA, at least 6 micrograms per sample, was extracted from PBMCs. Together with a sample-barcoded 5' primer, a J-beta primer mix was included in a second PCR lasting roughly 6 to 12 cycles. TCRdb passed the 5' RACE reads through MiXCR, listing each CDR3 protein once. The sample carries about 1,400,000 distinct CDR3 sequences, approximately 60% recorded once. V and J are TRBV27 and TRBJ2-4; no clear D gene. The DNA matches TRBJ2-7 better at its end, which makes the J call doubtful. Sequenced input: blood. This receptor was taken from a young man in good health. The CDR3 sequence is CASSLTGSTHEQYF. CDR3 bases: TGTGCCAGCAGTTTAACGGGCAGTACCCACGAGCAGTACTTC.